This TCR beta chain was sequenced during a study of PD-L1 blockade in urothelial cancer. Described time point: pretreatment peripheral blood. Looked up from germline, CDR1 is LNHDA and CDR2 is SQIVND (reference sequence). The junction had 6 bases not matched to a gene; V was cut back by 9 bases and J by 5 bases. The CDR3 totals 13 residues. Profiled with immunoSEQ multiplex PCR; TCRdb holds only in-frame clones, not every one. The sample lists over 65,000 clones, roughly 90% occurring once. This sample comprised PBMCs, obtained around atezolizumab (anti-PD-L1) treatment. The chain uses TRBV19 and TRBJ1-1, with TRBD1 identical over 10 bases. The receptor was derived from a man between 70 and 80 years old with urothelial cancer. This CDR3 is CASLRDRGTEAFF. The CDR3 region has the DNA TGTGCCAGCCTACGGGACAGGGGAACTGAAGCTTTCTTT.